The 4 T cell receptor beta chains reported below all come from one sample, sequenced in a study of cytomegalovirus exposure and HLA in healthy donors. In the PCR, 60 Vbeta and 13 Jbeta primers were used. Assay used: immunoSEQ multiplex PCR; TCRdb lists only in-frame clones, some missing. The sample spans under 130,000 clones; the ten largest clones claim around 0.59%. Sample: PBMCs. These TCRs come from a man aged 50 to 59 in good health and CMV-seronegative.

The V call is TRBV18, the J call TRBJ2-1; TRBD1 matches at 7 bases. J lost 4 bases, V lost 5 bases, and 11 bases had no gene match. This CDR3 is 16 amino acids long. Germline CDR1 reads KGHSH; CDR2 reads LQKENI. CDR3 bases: TGTGCCAGCTCAGGAAATGACAGGGAACTTTACAATGAGCAGTTCTTC. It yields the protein CASSGNDRELYNEQFF.

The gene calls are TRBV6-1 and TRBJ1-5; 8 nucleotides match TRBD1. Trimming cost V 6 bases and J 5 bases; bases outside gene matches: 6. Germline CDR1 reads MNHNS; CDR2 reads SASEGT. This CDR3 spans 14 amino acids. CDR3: CASRWTGNDQPQHF. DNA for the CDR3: TGTGCCAGCAGATGGACAGGGAATGATCAGCCCCAGCATTTT.

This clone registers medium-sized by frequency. In DNA, the CDR3 is TGTGCCATCAGTGAGGACAGGGAGATCGATGAGCAGTTCTTC. Translated, it gives CAISEDREIDEQFF. The chain couples TRBV10-3 to TRBJ2-1; TRBD1 agrees at 7 bases. This CDR3 is built from 14 residues. V lost 2 bases, J lost 8 bases, and 6 bases stayed unmatched. Germline lookup yields CDR1 ENHRY and CDR2 SYGVKD.

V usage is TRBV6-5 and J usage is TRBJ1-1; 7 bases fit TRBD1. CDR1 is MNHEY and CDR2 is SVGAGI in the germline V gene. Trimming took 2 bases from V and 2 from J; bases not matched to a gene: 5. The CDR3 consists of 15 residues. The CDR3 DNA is TGTGCCAGCAGTTACCGCAGGGGGTTTAACACTGAAGCTTTCTTT. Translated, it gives CASSYRRGFNTEAFF.